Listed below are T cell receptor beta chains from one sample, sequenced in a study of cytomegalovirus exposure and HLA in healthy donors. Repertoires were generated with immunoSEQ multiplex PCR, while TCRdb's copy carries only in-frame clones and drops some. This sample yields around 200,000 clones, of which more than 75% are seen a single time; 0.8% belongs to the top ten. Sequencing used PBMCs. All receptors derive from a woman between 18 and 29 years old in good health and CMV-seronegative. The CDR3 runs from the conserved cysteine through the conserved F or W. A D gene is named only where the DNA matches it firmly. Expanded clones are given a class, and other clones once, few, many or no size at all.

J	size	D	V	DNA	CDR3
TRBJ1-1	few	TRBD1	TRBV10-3	TGTGCCATCAGTGAGTCGACAGGGGGAGGGACTGAAGCTTTCTTT	CAISESTGGGTEAFF
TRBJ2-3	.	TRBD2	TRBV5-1	TGCGCCAGCTCATCCGGGGGCGGGGGGCCAGATACGCAGTATTTT	CASSSGGGGPDTQYF
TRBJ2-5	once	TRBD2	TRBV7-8	TGTGCCAGCAGCGGGACTAGCGGGGGCTGGGAGCAGTACTTC	CASSGTSGGWEQYF
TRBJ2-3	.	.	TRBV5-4	TGTGCCAGCAGCTTGGTTAATTCAGCAGATACGCAGTATTTT	CASSLVNSADTQYF
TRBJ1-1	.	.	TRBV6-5	TGTGCCAGCAGTTACTCGATACAGACGAACACTGAAGCTTTCTTT	CASSYSIQTNTEAFF
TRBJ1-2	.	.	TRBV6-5	TGTGCCAGCAGTTACAACGGGATTCGTGGCTACACCTTC	CASSYNGIRGYTF
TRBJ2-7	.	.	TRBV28	TGTGCCAGCAGTTTGGTTCCAGGGACCTACGAGCAGTACTTC	CASSLVPGTYEQYF
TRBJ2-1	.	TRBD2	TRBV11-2	TGTGCCAGCAGCTTATACGGGAGGGCCGAGGATGAGCAGTTCTTC	CASSLYGRAEDEQFF
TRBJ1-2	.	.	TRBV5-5	TGTGCCAGCAGCTTTGGGGACACTATTGGCTACACCTTC	CASSFGDTIGYTF
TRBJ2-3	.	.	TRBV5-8	TGTGCCAGCAGCCTTGGGGAGTGGAGCACAGATACGCAGTATTTT	CASSLGEWSTDTQYF